This T cell receptor beta chain was obtained from a study of immune evolution from preneoplasia to lung adenocarcinoma. The method was immunoSEQ multiplex PCR; TCRdb's version includes in-frame clones alone and lacks a portion of them. The table shows 6,000 to 7,500 clones, with more than 75% occurring only once. There are 14 residues in the CDR3. The V gene's germline CDR1 is SEHNR and CDR2 FQNEAQ (reference sequence). Trimming shortened V by 3 bases and J by 8 bases, and 16 bases separated the two germline ends. The chain uses TRBV7-9 and TRBJ1-2; D is perhaps TRBD1 (6 bases). This receptor was taken from a person between 70 and 80 years old with lung adenocarcinoma. Sequenced: FFPE minimally invasive lung adenocarcinoma tissue. The chain's CDR3 is CASSLGAGSEGYTF. The CDR3 region has the DNA TGTGCCAGCAGCTTGGGGGCGGGCAGCGAGGGCTACACCTTC.